This T cell receptor beta chain appears in the sequencing data of a study of blood T cell repertoires in COVID-19. The germline V and J ends were trimmed by 5 bases and 6 bases, with 14 bases remaining between them. This CDR3 comprises 14 residues. The germline V gene encodes CDR1 LNHDA and CDR2 SQIVND (reference sequence). TCRdb's table, derived via immunoSEQ multiplex PCR, lists solely in-frame clones and lacks some. Of 130,000 to 150,000 clones in the sample, roughly 90% were seen once. Material for sequencing was peripheral blood. This chain uses TRBV19 with TRBJ2-1, with unresolved D. This sequence was found in a woman in her forties or fifties with acute or convalescent COVID-19. This chain's CDR3 is CASSVRPEPNEQFF. CDR3 bases: TGTGCCAGTAGTGTGCGGCCCGAGCCCAATGAGCAGTTCTTC.